The source of this T cell receptor beta chain is a study of blood T cell repertoires in COVID-19. The V and J ends lost 1 base and 0 bases respectively, with 7 bases between them. Germline V CDR1 and CDR2: PRHDT, FYEKMQ (reference sequence). The CDR3 consists of 15 residues. Assay: immunoSEQ multiplex PCR; the TCRdb copy retains only in-frame clones and omits some. The sample contains about 220,000 clones, approximately 78% of which appear only once. The rearrangement uses TRBV13 and TRBJ1-3; unclear D gene. The sample was peripheral blood. This receptor was identified in a woman in her 70s with COVID-19, enrolled during active disease. The CDR3 DNA follows: TGTGCCAGCAGCTTAGATCTGAGCTCTGGAAACACCATATATTTT. Translation gives CASSLDLSSGNTIYF.